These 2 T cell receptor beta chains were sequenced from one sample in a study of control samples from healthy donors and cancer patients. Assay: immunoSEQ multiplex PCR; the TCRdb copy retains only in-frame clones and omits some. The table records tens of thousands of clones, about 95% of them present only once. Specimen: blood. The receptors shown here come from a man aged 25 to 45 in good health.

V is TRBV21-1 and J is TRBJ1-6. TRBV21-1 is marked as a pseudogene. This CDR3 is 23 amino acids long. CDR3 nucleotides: TGTGCCAGCAGCAAAGGTACCTCTCCCGGGGGAAATTTGCGGGGCACAACAGCCTCACCCCTCCACTTT. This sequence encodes CASSKGTSPGGNLRGTTASPLHF.

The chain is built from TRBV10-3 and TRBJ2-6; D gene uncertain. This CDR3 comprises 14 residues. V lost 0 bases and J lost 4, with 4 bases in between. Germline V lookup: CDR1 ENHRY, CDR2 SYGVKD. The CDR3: CAISESRGANVLTF. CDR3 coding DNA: TGTGCCATCAGTGAGTCTCGCGGGGCCAACGTCCTGACTTTC.